These T cell receptor beta chains were read from a single sample in a study of blood T cell repertoires in COVID-19. Libraries were prepared by immunoSEQ multiplex PCR; TCRdb keeps only in-frame clonotypes and omits some of them. In the table there are about 220,000 clones, 85% to 90% of which are singletons. The sample comprised PBMCs or T cells enriched from blood (not recorded which). The receptors stem from a woman aged 18-29 years in a cohort exposed to, infected with or recovered from COVID-19 (not recorded which). The CDR3 runs from the conserved cysteine through the conserved F or W. Each record gives: D gene, V gene, J gene, clone size, CDR3 DNA, CDR3 protein. A D gene is named only where the DNA matches it firmly. Expanded clones are given a class, and other clones once, few, many or no size at all.

d_gene: TRBD1; v_gene: TRBV15; j_gene: TRBJ2-3; abundance: NA; CDR3nt: TGTGCCACCAGCCTGACAGGGGCTTCAGATACGCAGTATTTT; CDR3aa: CATSLTGASDTQYF
d_gene: NA; v_gene: TRBV6-6; j_gene: TRBJ1-4; abundance: NA; CDR3nt: TGTGCCAGCAGTTACTCTGGCAGGGAGGGGGGGGTGTTTTTT; CDR3aa: CASSYSGREGGVFF
d_gene: NA; v_gene: TRBV6-1; j_gene: TRBJ1-5; abundance: NA; CDR3nt: TGTGCCAGCAGTGAAAACCCGGGAGGTACCAATCAGCCCCAGCATTTT; CDR3aa: CASSENPGGTNQPQHF
d_gene: NA; v_gene: TRBV29-1; j_gene: TRBJ2-1; abundance: once; CDR3nt: TGCAGCCTGGTGGGCACCTACAATGAGCAGTTCTTC; CDR3aa: CSLVGTYNEQFF
d_gene: NA; v_gene: TRBV25-1; j_gene: TRBJ2-7; abundance: NA; CDR3nt: TGTGCCAGCAGTGAAACGGACAGTTACGAGCAGTACTTC; CDR3aa: CASSETDSYEQYF
d_gene: NA; v_gene: TRBV24-1; j_gene: TRBJ2-5; abundance: once; CDR3nt: TGTGCCACCAGTGATTCAAGGCGGGTTGAGACCCAGTACTTC; CDR3aa: CATSDSRRVETQYF
d_gene: NA; v_gene: TRBV4-1; j_gene: TRBJ1-2; abundance: NA; CDR3nt: TGCGCCAGCAGCTCTCGACAGAAAGGGTACTATGGCTACACCTTC; CDR3aa: CASSSRQKGYYGYTF
d_gene: TRBD1; v_gene: TRBV18; j_gene: TRBJ2-3; abundance: NA; CDR3nt: TGTGCCAGCTCACCGCGCTACGACAGGGGGCCCACAGATACGCAGTATTTT; CDR3aa: CASSPRYDRGPTDTQYF
d_gene: TRBD2; v_gene: TRBV11-3; j_gene: TRBJ2-7; abundance: NA; CDR3nt: TGTGCCAGCAGCCTCGCCGGGGGGAACACCTACGAGCAGTACTTC; CDR3aa: CASSLAGGNTYEQYF
d_gene: NA; v_gene: TRBV2; j_gene: TRBJ2-5; abundance: NA; CDR3nt: TGTGCCAGCAACGAGTGGGAGACCCAGTACTTC; CDR3aa: CASNEWETQYF
d_gene: NA; v_gene: TRBV6-2/TRBV6-3; j_gene: TRBJ1-3; abundance: few; CDR3nt: TGTGCCAGCAGCTTAACAGGGCCAAACACCATATATTTT; CDR3aa: CASSLTGPNTIYF
d_gene: NA; v_gene: TRBV7-8; j_gene: TRBJ2-6; abundance: NA; CDR3nt: TGTGCCAGCAGCCCCGGGACAGGGGCCAACGTCCTGACTTTC; CDR3aa: CASSPGTGANVLTF
d_gene: NA; v_gene: TRBV24-1; j_gene: TRBJ2-1; abundance: NA; CDR3nt: TGTGCCACCAGTGGGAAGGACTCCTATCTAAATGAGCAGTTCTTC; CDR3aa: CATSGKDSYLNEQFF
d_gene: TRBD1; v_gene: TRBV5-1; j_gene: TRBJ1-4; abundance: NA; CDR3nt: TGCGCCAGCAGCTTGGCCCCTACCGGGACAGAGAATGAAAAACTGTTTTTT; CDR3aa: CASSLAPTGTENEKLFF
d_gene: TRBD1; v_gene: TRBV28; j_gene: TRBJ1-5; abundance: once; CDR3nt: TGTGCCAGCAGTCCACCGACAGGGAGCACCAATCAGCCCCAGCATTTT; CDR3aa: CASSPPTGSTNQPQHF
d_gene: TRBD2; v_gene: TRBV19; j_gene: TRBJ2-2; abundance: NA; CDR3nt: TGTGCCAGTAGACCGATGGAGCGGGGTACCGGGGAGCTGTTTTTT; CDR3aa: CASRPMERGTGELFF
d_gene: TRBD1; v_gene: TRBV7-6; j_gene: TRBJ1-3; abundance: few; CDR3nt: TGTGCCAGCAGCTTTACCTGGAAGGGGGCGTCGGGAAACACCATATATTTT; CDR3aa: CASSFTWKGASGNTIYF
d_gene: TRBD1; v_gene: TRBV5-4; j_gene: TRBJ1-2; abundance: NA; CDR3nt: TGTGCCAGCAGCTTGGTCGGACAGGCTAACTATGGCTACACCTTC; CDR3aa: CASSLVGQANYGYTF
d_gene: NA; v_gene: TRBV14; j_gene: TRBJ1-6; abundance: once; CDR3nt: TGTGCCAGCGGAAGGGGTGAGACAGTCACTTCACCCCTCCACTTT; CDR3aa: CASGRGETVTSPLHF
d_gene: TRBD1; v_gene: TRBV2; j_gene: TRBJ1-1; abundance: NA; CDR3nt: TGTGCCAGCAGTGCTCAGGCAGGGGGCCGGGCCACTGAAGCTTTCTTT; CDR3aa: CASSAQAGGRATEAFF
d_gene: NA; v_gene: TRBV6-1; j_gene: TRBJ1-5; abundance: few; CDR3nt: TGTGCCAGCAGTGAAGGGGCAGTCAATAGCAATCAGCCCCAGCATTTT; CDR3aa: CASSEGAVNSNQPQHF
d_gene: NA; v_gene: TRBV7-2; j_gene: TRBJ1-1; abundance: NA; CDR3nt: TGTGCCAGCAGCCTCCGGGGGGGGGACGTGAACACTGAAGCTTTCTTT; CDR3aa: CASSLRGGDVNTEAFF
d_gene: NA; v_gene: TRBV3-1/TRBV3-2; j_gene: TRBJ1-2; abundance: NA; CDR3nt: TGTGCCAGCAGCCAAGAGAAGGAGGTGGGGATGAGAGGCTACACCTTC; CDR3aa: CASSQEKEVGMRGYTF
d_gene: TRBD1; v_gene: TRBV2; j_gene: TRBJ1-3; abundance: NA; CDR3nt: TGTGCCAGCAGCCCACAGGGGATCTCTGGAAACACCATATATTTT; CDR3aa: CASSPQGISGNTIYF
d_gene: NA; v_gene: TRBV27; j_gene: TRBJ1-1; abundance: NA; CDR3nt: TGTGCCAGCAGTTTGCGGGGACTGGACACTGAAGCTTTCTTT; CDR3aa: CASSLRGLDTEAFF
d_gene: NA; v_gene: TRBV12-3/TRBV12-4; j_gene: TRBJ2-3; abundance: NA; CDR3nt: TGTGCCAGCAGTTCCCCAGTCACAGATACGCAGTATTTT; CDR3aa: CASSSPVTDTQYF
d_gene: NA; v_gene: TRBV5-1; j_gene: TRBJ2-5; abundance: NA; CDR3nt: TGCGCCAGCAGCCCCGGACTGACCGGAGAGACCCAGTACTTC; CDR3aa: CASSPGLTGETQYF
d_gene: NA; v_gene: TRBV14; j_gene: TRBJ2-3; abundance: NA; CDR3nt: TGTGCCAGCAGCCCTCGACAGGTTCGGAGATACACAGATACGCAGTATTTT; CDR3aa: CASSPRQVRRYTDTQYF
d_gene: NA; v_gene: TRBV5-1; j_gene: TRBJ2-3; abundance: NA; CDR3nt: TGCGCCAGCAGCCACGGGAATAGCACAGATACGCAGTATTTT; CDR3aa: CASSHGNSTDTQYF
d_gene: NA; v_gene: TRBV7-7; j_gene: TRBJ1-3; abundance: NA; CDR3nt: TGTGCTAGCAGCCCCTGGGCCAGGGGCTCTGGAAACACCATATATTTT; CDR3aa: CASSPWARGSGNTIYF
d_gene: NA; v_gene: TRBV6-6; j_gene: TRBJ2-7; abundance: NA; CDR3nt: TGTGCCAGCAGTCCTCCGGGATCAAGTCCCGAGCAGTACTTC; CDR3aa: CASSPPGSSPEQYF
d_gene: NA; v_gene: TRBV5-6; j_gene: TRBJ2-5; abundance: NA; CDR3nt: TGTGCCAGCAGCGCCGAGCTGGAGACCCAGTACTTC; CDR3aa: CASSAELETQYF
d_gene: TRBD2; v_gene: TRBV24-1; j_gene: TRBJ2-2; abundance: few; CDR3nt: TGTGCCACCAGCGGGCGGGGGGACACCGGGGAGCTGTTTTTT; CDR3aa: CATSGRGDTGELFF
d_gene: TRBD2; v_gene: TRBV5-4; j_gene: TRBJ2-3; abundance: few; CDR3nt: TGTGCCAGCAGCTGGTCGGGACTAGCGGGAGATACGCAGTATTTT; CDR3aa: CASSWSGLAGDTQYF
d_gene: NA; v_gene: TRBV6-5; j_gene: TRBJ1-1; abundance: once; CDR3nt: TGTGCCAGCAGGGACAACTCCAACGGAGCTTTCTTT; CDR3aa: CASRDNSNGAFF
d_gene: NA; v_gene: TRBV7-9; j_gene: TRBJ1-1; abundance: NA; CDR3nt: TGTGCCAGCAGGGACAGCCTATCAGGTTCGAACACTGAAGCTTTCTTT; CDR3aa: CASRDSLSGSNTEAFF
d_gene: NA; v_gene: TRBV3-1/TRBV3-2; j_gene: TRBJ1-2; abundance: NA; CDR3nt: TGTGCCAGCAGCCAAGGGGAGTATGGCTACACCTTC; CDR3aa: CASSQGEYGYTF
d_gene: TRBD1; v_gene: TRBV9; j_gene: TRBJ1-1; abundance: NA; CDR3nt: TGTGCCAGCAGCACCTGGACAGGGGATGAAGCTTTCTTT; CDR3aa: CASSTWTGDEAFF
d_gene: NA; v_gene: TRBV7-9; j_gene: TRBJ1-6; abundance: NA; CDR3nt: TGTGCCAGCAGCCAATTGGGCCCGGGGGGAGTATCACCCCTCCACTTT; CDR3aa: CASSQLGPGGVSPLHF
d_gene: NA; v_gene: TRBV28; j_gene: TRBJ2-3; abundance: NA; CDR3nt: TGTGCCAGCAGTTTACCCGGCGGGACCAAGGATACGCAGTATTTT; CDR3aa: CASSLPGGTKDTQYF
d_gene: NA; v_gene: TRBV18; j_gene: TRBJ1-1; abundance: NA; CDR3nt: TGTGCCAGCTCACCAGAAGGGGGTTGGGCTGAAGCTTTCTTT; CDR3aa: CASSPEGGWAEAFF
d_gene: NA; v_gene: TRBV30; j_gene: TRBJ2-6; abundance: NA; CDR3nt: TGTGCCAGTTCCGAGGCTGGGGCCAACGTCCTGACTTTC; CDR3aa: CASSEAGANVLTF
d_gene: TRBD2; v_gene: TRBV18; j_gene: TRBJ2-1; abundance: NA; CDR3nt: TGTGCCAGCTCACCACAGGGTAGCGGGAGGTCCAACGGTGAGCAGTTCTTC; CDR3aa: CASSPQGSGRSNGEQFF
d_gene: NA; v_gene: TRBV9; j_gene: TRBJ2-2; abundance: NA; CDR3nt: TGTGCCAGCAGCGTAGCTCCAGGGGCGAACACCGGGGAGCTGTTTTTT; CDR3aa: CASSVAPGANTGELFF
d_gene: NA; v_gene: TRBV7-9; j_gene: TRBJ1-1; abundance: once; CDR3nt: TGTGCCAGCAGCTTAAAGCGGGTTGAAGCTTTCTTT; CDR3aa: CASSLKRVEAFF
d_gene: TRBD2; v_gene: TRBV7-7; j_gene: TRBJ2-2; abundance: NA; CDR3nt: TGTGCTAGCAGCTCCTTACCCGAGACTAGCGGGGGATACGGGGAGCTGTTTTTT; CDR3aa: CASSSLPETSGGYGELFF
d_gene: NA; v_gene: TRBV12-3/TRBV12-4; j_gene: TRBJ1-2; abundance: NA; CDR3nt: TGTGCCAGCAGTCTGGAGCCAGTTTATGGCTACACCTTC; CDR3aa: CASSLEPVYGYTF